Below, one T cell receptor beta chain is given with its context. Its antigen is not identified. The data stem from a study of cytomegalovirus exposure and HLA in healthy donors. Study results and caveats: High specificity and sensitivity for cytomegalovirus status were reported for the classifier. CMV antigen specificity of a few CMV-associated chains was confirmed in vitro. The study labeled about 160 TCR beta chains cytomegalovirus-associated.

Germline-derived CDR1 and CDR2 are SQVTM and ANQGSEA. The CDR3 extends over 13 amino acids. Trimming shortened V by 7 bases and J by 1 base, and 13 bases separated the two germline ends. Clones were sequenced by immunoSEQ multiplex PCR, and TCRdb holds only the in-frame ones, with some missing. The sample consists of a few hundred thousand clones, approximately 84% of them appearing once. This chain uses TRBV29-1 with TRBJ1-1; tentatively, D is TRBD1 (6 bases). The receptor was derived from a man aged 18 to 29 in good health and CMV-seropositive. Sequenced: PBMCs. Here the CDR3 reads CSAKGGGNTEAFF. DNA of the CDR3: TGCAGCGCTAAAGGGGGAGGGAACACTGAAGCTTTCTTT.